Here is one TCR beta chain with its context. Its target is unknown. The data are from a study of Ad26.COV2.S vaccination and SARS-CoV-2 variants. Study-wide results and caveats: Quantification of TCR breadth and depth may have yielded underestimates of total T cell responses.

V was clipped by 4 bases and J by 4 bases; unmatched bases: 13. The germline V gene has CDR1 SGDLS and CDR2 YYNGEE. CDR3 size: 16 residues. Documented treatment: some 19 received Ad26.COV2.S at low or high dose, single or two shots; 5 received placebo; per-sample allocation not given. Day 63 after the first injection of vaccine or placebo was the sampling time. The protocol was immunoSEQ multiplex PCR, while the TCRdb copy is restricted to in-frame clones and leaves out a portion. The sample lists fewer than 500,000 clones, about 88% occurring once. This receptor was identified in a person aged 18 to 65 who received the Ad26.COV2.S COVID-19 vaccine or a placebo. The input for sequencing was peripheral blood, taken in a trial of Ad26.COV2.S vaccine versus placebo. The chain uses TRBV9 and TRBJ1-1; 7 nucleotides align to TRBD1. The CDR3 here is CASSFRPTGFSTEAFF. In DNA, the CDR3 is TGTGCCAGCAGCTTTCGACCGACAGGGTTCAGCACTGAAGCTTTCTTT.